This T cell receptor (beta chain) was sequenced in a study of T cells in Graves' hyperthyroidism and ophthalmopathy. TCR beta CDR3 sequences were amplified from RNA transcripts. The HTBI primer set drove a first-round RT-PCR of the TCR CDR3. TCRdb itself ran the multiplex PCR reads through MiXCR, one entry per CDR3 protein. The table has about 640,000 distinct CDR3 sequences, about 45% seen once; the top ten hold less than 9%. Concerning this clonotype itself: Antigen specificity is unknown.

The study, taken as a whole, reports: Separation of ophthalmopathy from stable hyperthyroidism was achieved by a 13 V-J model.

The length of the CDR3 is 14 residues. CDR1 SGHTA and CDR2 FQGTGA come from the germline V gene. V was clipped by 4 bases and J by 2 bases; unmatched bases: 3. Sequenced: peripheral blood or thyroid tissue (not recorded which). The TCR originated in an adult man with Graves' disease, either hyperthyroidism or ophthalmopathy (not recorded which). The rearrangement links TRBV7-3 to TRBJ2-3; 7 bases align to TRBD2. CDR3 in amino acids: CASSSGLVTDTQYF. DNA for the CDR3: TGTGCCAGCAGCTCCGGACTAGTCACAGATACGCAGTATTTT.